The entry below describes one T cell receptor beta chain. Its specific antigen is unknown. Per-base qualities were not stored, and no clone one base away is much larger. TCRbeta CDR3 regions were amplified from genomic DNA by means of the immunoSEQ Assay, a bias-controlled multiplex PCR. From the authors' description of their analysis: The number of nucleated cells in each sample was estimated from the amplification of reference gene primers within the assay. To quantify the absolute abundance of each unique TCRbeta CDR3 rearrangement, sequence reads were collapsed and filtered. For each sample, productive Simpson clonality was calculated by taking the square root of Simpson's diversity index across productive rearrangements. TCRdb provides this immuneACCESS table in a form limited to in-frame rearrangements. Some clones are lacking; in checked studies, under half of them reflect an unresolved V gene, and why the rest are absent is not known. That table is the source of V, J and clone size, and D and trimming were worked out from the DNA. The sample records more than 300,000 clones, 89% of which are singletons. The ten most abundant clones make up approximately 6.5% of the sample.

These data originate in a study of blood T cell repertoires in COVID-19 (dated by TCRdb to the early 2020s). With respect to the entire study: Samples from collaborators originated in the United States, Italy and Spain and spanned both the acute and convalescent phases of COVID-19. A de-identified subject ID, COVID-19 status, age in years and sex were almost always included in the sample metadata. Where available, HLA class I and class II types were taken from metadata supplied by the sample provider and were not determined by assay-based typing. A freely available public database, intended as a resource for researchers studying the immune response to SARS-CoV-2, is where the repertoires were released. The dataset comprised deeply sampled blood TCRbeta repertoires from subjects exposed to, actively infected with, or recovered from COVID-19. Samples were obtained from the ongoing ImmuneRACE study (first 160 participants) and from 950 to 1,500 subjects provided by 6 global collaborators. The prospective study material was composed of cDNA or gDNA derived from T cells, B-cell-depleted T cells, or PBMCs. Paper-wide results and their limitations: The quantity of clinical and demographic metadata differed by source and by participant and was supplied without curation.

Another Seattle source contributed samples from volunteer blood donors who had recovered from COVID-19. Whole blood was collected in K2EDTA tubes by collaborating institutions according to the institutions' own protocols. For TCRbeta analysis, collaborator samples were shipped as frozen whole blood, as isolated PBMCs, or as DNA extracted from either sample type. The sequence was obtained from a man between 18 and 35 years old who had recovered from COVID-19. The sequenced sample was peripheral blood.

The nucleotide sequence reads TGTGCCATCAGTGAGTCAGGGACAGGGACCCAAGAGACCCAGTACTTC. Its amino acids are CAISESGTGTQETQYF. The rearranged chain carries TRBV10-3 and TRBJ2-5; the junction holds 9 bases that match TRBD1. V is cut back by 0 bases and J by 1 base, with 3 bases in the junction unmatched. The cysteine opens and the phenylalanine closes a CDR3 of 16 amino acids. Only the CDR3 DNA stays, 48 bases, in frame from base 1. CDR1 and CDR2, looked up from the germline V gene, are ENHRY and SYGVKD.